The 7 T cell receptor beta chains given below trace back to one sample, sequenced in a study of T cell responses to AZD1222 COVID-19 vaccine. TCRdb's table, derived via immunoSEQ multiplex PCR, lists solely in-frame clones and lacks some. The table lists about 110,000 clones, 90% of them singletons, with 6.5% to 10% in the top ten. The source was peripheral blood, collected 28 days after the second AZD1222 dose. The receptors stem from an adult who received the AZD1222 COVID-19 vaccine.

The chain has TRBV27 and TRBJ2-7; D is uncertain. This CDR3 region has 13 residues. Germline V gene lookup returns CDR1 MNHEY and CDR2 SMNVEV (reference sequence). Trimming shortened V by 8 bases and J by 3 bases, and 14 bases separated the two germline ends. The CDR3 nucleotides read TGTGCCAGCTCCTGGACGAAGAACTACGAGCAGTACTTC. Amino acid sequence: CASSWTKNYEQYF.

The genes are TRBV7-9 and TRBJ1-3; D not certain. The CDR3 totals 16 residues. V lost 5 bases and J lost 8, with 22 bases in between. Germline CDR1 is SEHNR and CDR2 is FQNEAQ (reference sequence). CDR3 sequence: CASSPATWEPPYTIYF. CDR3 DNA: TGTGCCAGCAGCCCTGCTACCTGGGAACCGCCCTACACCATATATTTT. Drawing the rest from reference TRBV7-9 and TRBJ1-3, the complete variable domain is DTGVSQNPRHKITKRGQNVTFRCDPISEHNRLYWYRQTLGQGPEFLTYFQNEAQLEKSRLLSDRFSAERPKGSFSTLEIQRTEQGDSAMYLCASSPATWEPPYTIYFGEGSWLTVV.

This rearrangement joins TRBV3-1 (or the pseudogene TRBV3-2) to TRBJ2-2, with D maybe TRBD1 (5 bases). The CDR3 runs 18 residues. V was clipped by 4 bases and J by 3 bases, with 21 bases between them. Germline V gene lookup returns CDR1 LGHDT and CDR2 YNNKEL (reference sequence). The CDR3 region has the DNA TGTGCCAGCAGCCTCCGTCGTACGGTCGTAGGGGACACCGGGGAGCTGTTTTTT. Its protein is CASSLRRTVVGDTGELFF.

J is TRBJ1-3 and V is TRBV30; D uncertain. V was trimmed by 0 bases and J by 8 bases, leaving 5 bases between them. Germline V gene lookup returns CDR1 GTSNPN and CDR2 SVGIG (reference sequence). The CDR3 has 11 amino acids. The chain's CDR3 is CAWSVADTIYF. The CDR3 coding sequence is TGTGCCTGGAGTGTGGCGGACACCATATATTTT. Looking up the rest from reference TRBV30 and TRBJ1-3 gives the full variable domain: SQTIHQWPATLVQPVGSPLSLECTVEGTSNPNLYWYRQAAGRGLQLLFYSVGIGQISSEVPQNLSASRPQDRQFILSSKKLLLSDSGFYLCAWSVADTIYFGEGSWLTVV.

The chain has TRBV12-3 or TRBV12-4 and TRBJ1-1; D is unclear. Trimming cost V 5 bases and J 3 bases, with 10 bases left between them. The CDR3 runs 13 residues. The CDR3: CASSRQLDTEAFF. DNA for the CDR3: TGTGCCAGCAGTCGGCAACTAGACACTGAAGCTTTCTTT.

This sequence joins TRBV2 and TRBJ2-5; D unresolved. CDR1 and CDR2 (germline): SNHLY, FYNNEI. The V gene lost 3 bases and the J gene lost 5 bases, with 4 bases spanning the gap. CDR3 length: 11 residues. The CDR3 DNA sequence: TGTGCCAGCAGTGAGAGGGAGACCCAGTACTTC. It specifies CASSERETQYF.

The chain uses TRBV7-8 and TRBJ2-2; 8 bases match TRBD2. CDR1 SGHVS and CDR2 FQNEAQ come from the germline V gene. The junction had 6 bases not matched to a gene; V was cut back by 5 bases and J by 4 bases. The CDR3 totals 15 residues. The CDR3 DNA reads TGTGCCAGCAGCCCCTCCCGGGGGGGCACCGGGGAGCTGTTTTTT. Its translation: CASSPSRGGTGELFF.